One and the same sample provided the 30 T cell receptor beta chains below, sequenced in a study of T cell repertoires in cytomegalovirus infection. The antigens for these receptors are not known. TCRdb re-called the reads with MiXCR, one entry per CDR3 protein. The sample holds fewer than 650,000 distinct CDR3 sequences; over 35% are singletons and the top ten take more than 40%. Sample: cultured PBMCs, taken from culture after CMV antigen stimulation. Receptor source: a human donor in good health (CMV status not recorded). Some clones in this sample may be carry-over from other donors' samples.

The rearrangement links TRBV18 to TRBJ1-1; D is ambiguous. Germline assignment: CDR1 KGHSH and CDR2 LQKENI. This CDR3 is 14 amino acids long. V dropped 4 bases and J dropped 3 bases, with 12 bases sitting between them. DNA of the CDR3: TGTGCCAGCTCACTACACGACGGAGACACTGAAGCTTTCTTT. Amino acid sequence: CASSLHDGDTEAFF.

The gene calls are TRBV12-3 or TRBV12-4 and TRBJ1-2; a weak D match, TRBD1 (6 bases). V lost 3 bases and J 6 bases, leaving 14 bases between the germline ends. The CDR3 runs 14 residues. The DNA for the CDR3 is TGTGCCAGCAGTTTCGCAGGGGTGGAGCATGGCTACACCTTC. Translated, it gives CASSFAGVEHGYTF.

The chain has TRBV5-3 and TRBJ2-5; 8 bases are a match to TRBD2. TRBV5-3 is an open reading frame whose function is uncertain. The V gene end was trimmed by 0 bases and the J gene end by 5 bases; junction bases not matched to a gene: 6. The CDR3 contains 15 residues. CDR3 in amino acids: CARSLAHPGGETQYF. CDR3 DNA: TGTGCCAGAAGCTTGGCCCACCCGGGAGGGGAGACCCAGTACTTC.

The genes are TRBV19 and TRBJ2-5; D possibly corresponds to TRBD2 (5 bases). The length of the CDR3 is 13 residues. Per germline, CDR1 LNHDA and CDR2 SQIVND (reference sequence). Trimming took 5 bases from V and 0 from J, leaving 7 bases between them. Written as DNA, the CDR3 is TGTGCCAGTAGTTCCGGGGACCAAGAGACCCAGTACTTC. Translated: CASSSGDQETQYF.

On this clonotype: Mismatch with germline at one junction end may stem from a read error. This chain connects TRBV4-1 to TRBJ2-3, with 8 bases lining up with TRBD2. Germline-derived CDR1 and CDR2 are MGHRA and YSYEKL. This CDR3 has 16 residues. The DNA of the CDR3 is TGTGCCAGCAGCCAAGAAGCCGGGAGGGCCGAAGATACGCAGTATTTT. Its protein product is CASSQEAGRAEDTQYF.

This clonotype was counted a few times. This sequence joins TRBV20-1 and TRBJ1-6; D unclear. CDR3 length: 14 amino acids. Germline V lookup: CDR1 DFQATT, CDR2 SNEGSKA (reference sequence). Trimming stripped 2 bases from V and 8 bases from J, with 13 bases between. DNA of the CDR3: TGCAGTGCTAGACGGTCCCCCCGAGATTCACCCCTCCACTTT. Protein product: CSARRSPRDSPLHF.

In its sample, this clonotype was seen many times. The chain is built from TRBV7-2 and TRBJ2-1, with 13 bases matching TRBD2. The CDR3 is 13 residues long. Trimming removed 8 bases from V and 6 bases from J; junction bases left unmatched: 1. From germline, CDR1 is SGHTA and CDR2 FQGNSA. CDR3 coding DNA: TGTGCCAGCGGGACTAGCGGGACCAATGAGCAGTTCTTC. It specifies CASGTSGTNEQFF.

A single count supports this clonotype. The chain links TRBV19 to TRBJ2-1; 7 bases are shared with TRBD2. V lost 3 bases, J lost 4 bases, and 6 bases stayed unmatched. Germline lookup yields CDR1 LNHDA and CDR2 SQIVND (reference sequence). The CDR3 totals 15 residues. The CDR3 bases are TGTGCCAGTAGTATCCTACTAGCGCAATACAATGAGCAGTTCTTC. Translated: CASSILLAQYNEQFF. Together with reference TRBV19 and TRBJ2-1, the CDR3 gives the full variable domain: DGGITQSPKYLFRKEGQNVTLSCEQNLNHDAMYWYRQDPGQGLRLIYYSQIVNDFQKGDIAEGYSVSREKKESFPLTVTSAQKNPTAFYLCASSILLAQYNEQFFGPGTRLTVL.

The chain carries TRBV27 and TRBJ1-1; D is ambiguous. There are 11 residues in the CDR3. Germline CDR1 and CDR2: MNHEY and SMNVEV (reference sequence). V shed 9 bases and J shed 8 bases, with 13 bases lying between them. CDR3: CASGRWEEAFF. In DNA, the CDR3 is TGTGCCAGTGGTAGATGGGAGGAAGCTTTCTTT.

Only a few counts were recorded for this clonotype. The chain's CDR3 is CASRARTDTGELFF. Written as DNA, the CDR3 is TGTGCCAGCAGGGCTCGGACGGACACCGGGGAGCTGTTTTTT. The rearrangement links TRBV2 to TRBJ2-2; D not resolved. The CDR3 length is 14 residues. The ends were cut back, 6 bases at V and 3 bases at J, with 11 bases in the middle. Germline CDR1 reads SNHLY; CDR2 reads FYNNEI.

The chain uses TRBV6-5 and TRBJ2-1; D tentatively fits TRBD1 or TRBD2 (6 bases each). CDR1 is MNHEY, CDR2 SVGAGI, per germline. The CDR3 covers 16 residues. V shed 0 bases and J shed 10 bases, with 19 bases lying between them. Here the CDR3 DNA reads TGTGCCAGCAGTTACTCGTCGGGGGCTAGATTCGGCGAGCAGTTCTTC. Translating gives CASSYSSGARFGEQFF.

This clonotype came up a few times. The chain has TRBV19 and TRBJ2-7; D is possibly TRBD1 (6 bases). CDR1 is LNHDA, CDR2 SQIVND, per germline (reference sequence). V lost 5 bases to trimming and J lost 3 bases, with 14 bases between them. This CDR3 is 14 amino acids long. The CDR3 bases are TGTGCCAGTAGTCCCGGCCGAGGGGGCTACGAGCAGTACTTC. Translated: CASSPGRGGYEQYF. Full variable domain (missing parts from reference TRBV19 and TRBJ2-7): DGGITQSPKYLFRKEGQNVTLSCEQNLNHDAMYWYRQDPGQGLRLIYYSQIVNDFQKGDIAEGYSVSREKKESFPLTVTSAQKNPTAFYLCASSPGRGGYEQYFGPGTRLTVT.

This sequence joins TRBV28 and TRBJ1-2, with D maybe TRBD1 (5 bases). The germline CDR1 and CDR2 sequences are MDHEN and SYDVKM. There are 15 residues in the CDR3. V was shortened by 1 base and J by 8 bases, with 17 bases between the two germline ends. CDR3 loop: CASSLSAGGTGGYTF. CDR3 in DNA: TGTGCCAGCAGTTTATCTGCTGGGGGAACGGGCGGCTACACCTTC.

This chain connects TRBV6-1 to TRBJ2-2; no clear D. CDR1 and CDR2 from the germline V gene are MNHNS and SASEGT. Trimming shortened V by 5 bases and J by 8 bases, and 15 bases separated the two germline ends. This CDR3 has 14 residues. CDR3 sequence: CASSKTRLLGELFF. For the CDR3, the DNA is TGTGCCAGCAGTAAGACACGGTTACTGGGGGAGCTGTTTTTT.

This clonotype appeared a few times. The chain couples TRBV5-1 to TRBJ2-7; 9 positions match TRBD2. Germline-derived CDR1 and CDR2 are SGHRS and YFSETQ. V was pared by 0 bases and J by 2 bases, with 9 bases of the junction left unmatched. The CDR3 extends over 17 amino acids. CDR3 bases: TGCGCCAGCAGCTTGGCTCTAGCGGGAAGTTCTACCTACGAGCAGTACTTC. It specifies CASSLALAGSSTYEQYF.

Ten or more counts support this clonotype. The CDR3, as DNA: TGTGCCAGCAGCTTAGCAACATCAAATGGGAATTATAAAAACATTCAGTACTTC. Translation: CASSLATSNGNYKNIQYF. This rearrangement joins TRBV7-8 to TRBJ2-4; no reliable D call. The V gene's germline CDR1 is SGHVS and CDR2 FQNEAQ. V lost 0 bases and J lost 4, with 19 bases in between. The CDR3 has 18 residues.

The chain is built from TRBV11-2 and TRBJ2-3; a weak D match, TRBD2 (6 bases). Germline values: CDR1 SGHAT, CDR2 FQNNGV. The V end lost 5 bases, the J end lost 8 bases, and 17 bases lay between the germline ends. The CDR3 is made up of 14 amino acids. CDR3 protein: CASSPSGGMGTQYF. In DNA, the CDR3 is TGTGCCAGCAGCCCCTCCGGGGGAATGGGTACGCAGTATTTT.

This clonotype has ten or more counts. The chain couples TRBV12-3 or TRBV12-4 to TRBJ1-5; possible D gene TRBD1, 5 bases. The CDR3 is made up of 13 amino acids. V lost 6 bases and J 2 bases, leaving 8 bases between the germline ends. The CDR3 nucleotides read TGTGCCAGCAGGTTGGGGGGCAATCAGCCCCAGCATTTT. It specifies CASRLGGNQPQHF.

The rearrangement joins TRBV7-2 to TRBJ2-7, with TRBD1 matching 10 bases. The CDR3 has 15 residues. CDR1 and CDR2 from the germline V gene are SGHTA and FQGNSA. V shed 1 base, J shed 7 bases, and the junction held 7 bases outside the gene matches. Written as DNA, the CDR3 is TGTGCCAGCAGCTTAGGGGACAGGGGTTATAGGGAGCAGTACGTC. Translating gives CASSLGDRGYREQYV.

This clonotype was seen a handful of times. This chain uses TRBV7-2 with TRBJ2-7, with 10 bases fitting TRBD2. J gave up 7 bases and V 0 bases, and 12 bases lay outside the gene matches. In germline, CDR1 is SGHTA, CDR2 FQGNSA. This CDR3 is built from 17 residues. CDR3 in DNA: TGTGCCAGCAGCTTAGCTCTAAGCGGGAGGGCCCGTGGTGAGCAGTACTTC. This gives the protein CASSLALSGRARGEQYF.

This clonotype was detected only a few times. The chain combines TRBV28 with TRBJ1-6; a weak D match, TRBD1 (5 bases). The CDR3 covers 15 residues. Trimming stripped 8 bases from V and 8 bases from J, with 19 bases between. Germline CDR1 and CDR2: MDHEN and SYDVKM. The CDR3 region is CASVKLSGVDSPLHF. CDR3 in DNA: TGTGCCAGCGTCAAACTATCGGGGGTAGATTCACCCCTCCACTTT.

This clonotype was picked up a small number of times. The chain's CDR3 is CATSSLSGEAFF. In DNA, the CDR3 is TGTGCCACCAGCAGTCTGTCAGGGGAAGCTTTCTTT. The chain links TRBV15 to TRBJ1-1; TRBD1 is a possible D gene (5 bases). The CDR3 spans 12 residues. Trimming shortened V by 3 bases and J by 8 bases, and 10 bases separated the two germline ends. The germline CDR1 and CDR2 sequences are LNHNV and YYDKDF (reference sequence).

The rearrangement joins TRBV12-3 or TRBV12-4 to TRBJ1-1; D is uncertain. This CDR3 region has 14 residues. The V end lost 6 bases, the J end lost 1 base, and 12 bases lay between the germline ends. Here the CDR3 reads CASSRFQPNTEAFF. CDR3 sequence (DNA): TGTGCCAGCAGCCGCTTCCAGCCGAACACTGAAGCTTTCTTT.

This clonotype has just a few counts. The genes are TRBV7-2 and TRBJ2-5, with a weak D call TRBD2 (5 bases). Germline CDR1 and CDR2: SGHTA and FQGNSA. Deletions cut 2 bases from V and 5 bases from J, with 12 bases between. The CDR3 has 14 amino acids. The CDR3: CASSLPQPGETQYF. In nucleotides, the CDR3 is TGTGCCAGCAGCTTACCCCAGCCGGGGGAGACCCAGTACTTC.

Comment on this clonotype: Without the conserved terminal phenylalanine or tryptophan, this CDR3 likely stems from a read error. J is TRBJ2-7 and V is TRBV20-1, with 8 nucleotides matching TRBD2. This CDR3 has 15 amino acids. The germline V gene has CDR1 DFQATT and CDR2 SNEGSKA (reference sequence). After removal of 5 bases from V and 2 bases from J, the junction contained 11 bases not matched to a gene. Here the CDR3 reads CSARPKPGLAYEQYL. CDR3 sequence (DNA): TGCAGTGCTCGCCCGAAACCGGGACTAGCCTACGAGCAGTACTTA.

This clonotype turned up a few times. This chain's CDR3 is CASRGLGGKQFF. CDR3 bases: TGTGCCAGCAGAGGACTTGGCGGTAAGCAGTTCTTC. This chain uses TRBV12-3 or TRBV12-4 with TRBJ2-1, with TRBD2 as a possible D gene (5 bases). V lost 6 bases and J lost 11, with 14 bases in between. The CDR3 is 12 residues long.

This clonotype has a handful of counts. The chain carries TRBV7-2 and TRBJ2-4; TRBD2 aligns across 8 bases. Trimming removed 3 bases from V and 3 bases from J; junction bases left unmatched: 4. Germline V lookup: CDR1 SGHTA, CDR2 FQGNSA. The CDR3 covers 15 residues. CDR3 region: CASSFIRGGKNIQYF. The CDR3 nucleotides are TGTGCCAGCAGCTTCATCCGGGGGGGCAAAAACATTCAGTACTTC.

Here the CDR3 DNA reads TGCGCCAGCAGTGAATCTAGCTTCACAGATACGCAGTATTTT. This sequence encodes CASSESSFTDTQYF. This chain connects TRBV10-2 to TRBJ2-3, with D tentatively TRBD2 (5 bases). This CDR3 is built from 14 residues. Looked up from germline, CDR1 is WSHSY and CDR2 is SAAADI. V shed 3 bases and J shed 2 bases, with 9 bases lying between them.

This clonotype has only a few counts. The chain employs TRBV12-3 or TRBV12-4 and TRBJ1-1, with 8 bases lining up with TRBD1. Trimming removed 10 bases from V and 0 bases from J; junction bases left unmatched: 4. This CDR3 contains 13 residues. As DNA, the CDR3 is TGTGCCATCAGGGGGCGGATGAACACTGAAGCTTTCTTT. Its protein product is CAIRGRMNTEAFF.

As for this clonotype: The junction departs from germline at one end; a sequencing error may be responsible. The chain uses TRBV4-1 and TRBJ1-3; D gene ambiguous. This CDR3 has 16 amino acids. Germline V lookup: CDR1 MGHRA, CDR2 YSYEKL. The CDR3 loop is CASSQGRPGSRNTIYF. CDR3 DNA sequence: TGCGCCAGCAGCCAGGGCCGACCCGGCTCTAGAAACACCATATATTTT.